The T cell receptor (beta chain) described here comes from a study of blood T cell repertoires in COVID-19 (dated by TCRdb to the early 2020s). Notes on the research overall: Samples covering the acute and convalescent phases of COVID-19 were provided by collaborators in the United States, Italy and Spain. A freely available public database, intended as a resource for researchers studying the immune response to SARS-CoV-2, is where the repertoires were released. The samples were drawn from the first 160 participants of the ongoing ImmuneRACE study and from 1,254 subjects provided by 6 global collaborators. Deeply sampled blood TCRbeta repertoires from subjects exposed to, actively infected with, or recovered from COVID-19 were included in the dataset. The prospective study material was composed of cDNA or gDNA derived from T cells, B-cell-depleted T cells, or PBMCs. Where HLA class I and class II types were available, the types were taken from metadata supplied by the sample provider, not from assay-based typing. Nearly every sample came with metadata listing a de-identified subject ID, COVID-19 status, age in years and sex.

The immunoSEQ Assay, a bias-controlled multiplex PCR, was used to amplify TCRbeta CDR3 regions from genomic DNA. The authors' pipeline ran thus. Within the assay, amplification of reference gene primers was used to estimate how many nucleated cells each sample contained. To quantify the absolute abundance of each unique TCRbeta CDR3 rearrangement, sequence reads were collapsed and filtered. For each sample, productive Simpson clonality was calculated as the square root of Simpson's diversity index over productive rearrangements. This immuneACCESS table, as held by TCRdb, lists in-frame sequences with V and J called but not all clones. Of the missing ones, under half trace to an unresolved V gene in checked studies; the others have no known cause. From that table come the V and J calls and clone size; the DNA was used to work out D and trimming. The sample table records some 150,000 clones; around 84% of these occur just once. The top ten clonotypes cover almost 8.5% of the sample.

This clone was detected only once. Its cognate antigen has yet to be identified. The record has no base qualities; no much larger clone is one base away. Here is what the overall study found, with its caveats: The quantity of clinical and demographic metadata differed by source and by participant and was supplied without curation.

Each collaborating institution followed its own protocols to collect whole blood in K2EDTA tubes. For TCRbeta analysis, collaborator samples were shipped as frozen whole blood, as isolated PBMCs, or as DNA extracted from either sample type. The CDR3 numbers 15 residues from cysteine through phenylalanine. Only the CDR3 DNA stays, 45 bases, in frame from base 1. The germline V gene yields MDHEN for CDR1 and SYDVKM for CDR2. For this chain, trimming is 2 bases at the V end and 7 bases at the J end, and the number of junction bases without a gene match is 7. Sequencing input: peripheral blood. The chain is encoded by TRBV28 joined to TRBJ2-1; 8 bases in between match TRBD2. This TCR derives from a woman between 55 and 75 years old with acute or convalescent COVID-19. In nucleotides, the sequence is TGTGCCAGCAGTTTACTAGCGGGCGGACTTAATGAGCAGTTCTTC. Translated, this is CASSLLAGGLNEQFF. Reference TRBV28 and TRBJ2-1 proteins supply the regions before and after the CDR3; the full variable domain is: DVKVTQSSRYLVKRTGEKVFLECVQDMDHENMFWYRQDPGLGLRLIYFSYDVKMKEKGDIPEGYSVSREKKERFSLILESASTNQTSMYLCASSLLAGGLNEQFFGPGTRLTVL.